The source of this T cell receptor (beta chain) is a study of beta chain features in type 1 diabetes. Overall study: Across every sample, some 110 million sorted cells were examined in total. The study's findings and limits: For Type 1 diabetes patients, all four CD4+ subsets carried TCRB CDR3s that were moderately but significantly shorter. In patients and controls equally, PCR might favor templates that are shorter. There were fewer insertions and more deletions at the VDJ junctions of type 1 diabetes patients.

The study reverse transcribed the entire isolated RNA, so it sequenced expressed TCRB transcripts. Assay: immunoSEQ multiplex PCR; the TCRdb copy retains only in-frame clones and omits some. The top ten clones hold more than 0.015% of a sample with hundreds of thousands of clones, roughly 13% of them seen once. Regarding this clone: Its specificity is not known.

V was pared by 3 bases and J by 7 bases, with 10 bases between. CDR3 length: 13 residues. Germline CDR1 SGHTA, CDR2 FQGNSA. On average, the one heparinised blood draw given by each donor was approximately 120 mL. The V call is TRBV7-2, the J call TRBJ2-1; tentatively, D is TRBD2 (6 bases). The sequence came from a man aged 25-40 years with type 1 diabetes. Sequencing was performed on naive CD4+ T cells from blood. The CDR3 DNA is TGTGCCAGCAGCTTTAGAGGGAGGAATGAGCAGTTCTTC. Its translation is CASSFRGRNEQFF.